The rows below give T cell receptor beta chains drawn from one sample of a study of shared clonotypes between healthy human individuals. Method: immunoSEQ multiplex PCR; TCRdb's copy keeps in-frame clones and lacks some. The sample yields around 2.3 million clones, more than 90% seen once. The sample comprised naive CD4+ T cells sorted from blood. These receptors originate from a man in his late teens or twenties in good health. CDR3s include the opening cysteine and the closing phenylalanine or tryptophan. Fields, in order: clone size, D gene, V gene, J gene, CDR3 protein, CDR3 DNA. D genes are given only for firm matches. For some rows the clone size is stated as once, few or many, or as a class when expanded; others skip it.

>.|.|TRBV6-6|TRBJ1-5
CASTGEGGGQPQHF
TGTGCCAGCACCGGAGAGGGGGGTGGTCAGCCCCAGCATTTT
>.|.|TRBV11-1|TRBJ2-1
CASSLDGSSEQFF
TGTGCCAGCAGCTTAGACGGTTCCAGCGAGCAGTTCTTC
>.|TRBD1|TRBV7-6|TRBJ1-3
CASSAGTAAISGNTIYF
TGTGCCAGCAGCGCCGGGACAGCTGCCATCTCTGGAAACACCATATATTTT
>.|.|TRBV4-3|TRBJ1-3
CASSQDTGLSGNTIYF
TGCGCCAGCAGCCAAGATACAGGCCTCTCTGGAAACACCATATATTTT
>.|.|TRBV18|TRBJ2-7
CASSPTTPSYEQYF
TGTGCCAGCTCCCCGACTACTCCCTCCTACGAGCAGTACTTC
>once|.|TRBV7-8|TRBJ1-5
CASSLRGTGNQPQHF
TGTGCCAGCAGCTTGAGAGGGACGGGCAATCAGCCCCAGCATTTT
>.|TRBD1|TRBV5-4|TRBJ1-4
CASSLTGGSSEKLFF
TGTGCCAGCAGCTTGACAGGGGGCTCGTCTGAAAAACTGTTTTTT
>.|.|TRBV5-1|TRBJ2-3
CASSLAADSASTDTQYF
TGCGCCAGCAGCTTGGCTGCGGACAGTGCTAGCACAGATACGCAGTATTTT
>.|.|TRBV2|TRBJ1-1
CASCLDTNTEAFF
TGTGCCAGCTGCCTGGACACGAACACTGAAGCTTTCTTT
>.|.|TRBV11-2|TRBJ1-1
CASSLDLLNTEAFF
TGTGCCAGCAGCTTAGATCTCTTGAACACTGAAGCTTTCTTT
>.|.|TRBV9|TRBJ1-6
CASSVGGLTNSPLHF
TGTGCCAGCAGCGTAGGTGGGCTCACAAATTCACCCCTCCACTTT
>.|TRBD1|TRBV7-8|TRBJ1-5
CASTRGGDRNQPQHF
TGTGCCAGCACCCGGGGGGGGGACAGAAATCAGCCCCAGCATTTT
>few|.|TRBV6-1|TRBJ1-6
CASSDGQLIYNSPLHF
TGTGCCAGCAGTGACGGTCAGCTCATCTATAATTCACCCCTCCACTTT
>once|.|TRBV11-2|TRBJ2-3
CASSLEGWGTDTQYF
TGTGCCAGCAGCTTAGAGGGGTGGGGCACAGATACGCAGTATTTT
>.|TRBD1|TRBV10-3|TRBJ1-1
CAISVDAGQRGTEAFF
TGTGCCATCAGTGTCGACGCGGGACAGAGAGGAACTGAAGCTTTCTTT
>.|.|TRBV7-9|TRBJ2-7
CASSSDRWTSYEQYF
TGTGCCAGCAGCTCAGACAGGTGGACCTCCTACGAGCAGTACTTC
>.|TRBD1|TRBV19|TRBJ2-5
CASSQQGQLLQETQYF
TGTGCCAGTAGTCAACAGGGACAGTTGCTCCAAGAGACCCAGTACTTC
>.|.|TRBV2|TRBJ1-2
CASSELYAYGYTF
TGTGCCAGCAGTGAACTTTACGCCTATGGCTACACCTTC
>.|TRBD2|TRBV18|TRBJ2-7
CASSPGSGGASYEQYF
TGTGCCAGCTCACCAGGGAGCGGGGGAGCCTCCTACGAGCAGTACTTC